This section outlines one T cell receptor beta chain sequence together with its context. Germline values: CDR1 SGHRS, CDR2 YFSETQ. This CDR3 comprises 17 residues. Trimming took 2 bases from V and 2 from J; bases not matched to a gene: 5. 60 Vbeta and 13 Jbeta primers were used in PCR. Clones were sequenced by immunoSEQ multiplex PCR, and TCRdb holds only the in-frame ones, with some missing. The sample shows tens of thousands of clones, and about 3.8% sits with its ten largest clones. The sample comes from a study of cytomegalovirus exposure and HLA in healthy donors. The sample was PBMCs. The V gene is TRBV5-1, the J gene TRBJ2-3, with 13 bases fitting TRBD2. The sequence came from a man aged 18-30 years in good health and CMV-seropositive. The CDR3 DNA is TGCGCCAGCAGCTTAGGACTAGCGGGGGCCTACACAGATACGCAGTATTTT. Its translation: CASSLGLAGAYTDTQYF.